This T cell receptor (beta chain) was profiled in a study of Graves' ophthalmopathy and Graves' hyperthyroidism. Details on this clonotype: Its specificity is unknown. Its ends do not fully match the called genes, so a read error is possible.

The hyperthyroidism patients had a new diagnosis of under 2 months' duration and were aged 18 to 65. Establishment of the diagnosis relied upon clinical symptoms, serum thyroxine, TRAb, thyroid ultrasound and orbital computed tomography. Study-wide findings and caveats: Detected in blood as well were most expanded thyroid clonotypes with frequency above 0.001.

From RNA, the CDR3 regions of TCR beta chains were amplified and sequenced. An initial RT-PCR round employing HTBI primers preceded a second-round multiplex PCR. MiXCR, applied by TCRdb to the multiplex PCR reads, yields one record per CDR3 protein. This sample carries over a million distinct CDR3 sequences, less than 45% of them seen once, and the ten largest clones take around 10%. The CDR3 has 14 amino acids. Germline V gene sequence: CDR1 ENHRY, CDR2 SYGVKD. This chain connects TRBV10-3 to TRBJ2-7; the match to TRBD1 covers 12 bases. The TCR comes from an adult man with Graves' hyperthyroidism. The sequenced sample consisted of peripheral blood or thyroid tissue (not recorded which). In DNA, the CDR3 is TGTGCCAGCAGTCCCGGGACAGGGGGCGGAGGGCAGTACTTC. It specifies CASSPGTGGGGQYF.